The 17 T cell receptor beta chains given below trace back to one sample, sequenced in a study of blood T cell repertoires in COVID-19. TCRdb keeps only in-frame clones here, not all; method: immunoSEQ multiplex PCR. The sample carries under 350,000 clones, roughly 87% recorded once. What was sequenced was peripheral blood. The receptors here all came from a human donor in a cohort sampled during active COVID-19.

In nucleotides, the CDR3 is TGTGCCAGCAGTAGGGCGGGGACAGTCAACCAAGAGACCCAGTACTTC. Translated, it gives CASSRAGTVNQETQYF. J is TRBJ2-5 and V is TRBV2, with a tentative D call TRBD1 (7 bases). V shed 5 bases and J shed 0 bases, with 16 bases lying between them. Germline V gene data show CDR1 as SNHLY and CDR2 as FYNNEI. CDR3 length equals 16 residues.

This chain uses TRBV7-9 with TRBJ2-3; 13 nucleotides match TRBD2. V shed 3 bases and J 4 bases; nucleotides not matched to a gene: 4. Germline V gene data show CDR1 as SEHNR and CDR2 as FQNEAQ (reference sequence). The CDR3 spans 16 residues. CDR3 sequence (DNA): TGTGCCAGCAGCTTCGGACTAGCGGGAGTGGCAGATACGCAGTATTTT. Protein: CASSFGLAGVADTQYF.

The rearrangement joins TRBV4-3 to TRBJ2-7; 7 bases line up with TRBD2. This CDR3 contains 15 residues. V was clipped by 4 bases and J by 4 bases; unmatched bases: 10. Germline V CDR1 and CDR2: LGHNA, YSLEER. CDR3 region: CASSPGAGVRYEQYF. As DNA, the CDR3 is TGCGCCAGCAGCCCGGGTGCGGGAGTACGGTACGAGCAGTACTTC.

The chain is built from TRBV7-9 and TRBJ2-5; TRBD2 aligns across 10 bases. V was clipped by 5 bases and J by 0 bases; unmatched bases: 6. This CDR3 contains 16 residues. Germline V gene sequence: CDR1 SEHNR, CDR2 FQNEAQ (reference sequence). The CDR3 DNA sequence: TGTGCCAGCAGCACGCGTAGCGGGAGGTACCAAGAGACCCAGTACTTC. Translation gives CASSTRSGRYQETQYF.

V is TRBV24-1 and J is TRBJ2-1; the D gene is possibly TRBD2 (5 bases). The CDR3 contains 12 residues. Germline values: CDR1 KGHDR, CDR2 SFDVKD. The V end lost 8 bases, the J end lost 10 bases, and 14 bases lay between the germline ends. The CDR3 DNA reads as TGTGCCACCATGGCAGGCGGCGGGGAGCAGTTCTTC. Translated: CATMAGGGEQFF.

This clone was detected a few times. CDR3 DNA sequence: TGTGCCTGGAGTATCCAGGGGGCGAGGTCCCAGCATTTT. Translated, it gives CAWSIQGARSQHF. The chain recombines TRBV30 with TRBJ1-5, with 8 nucleotides matching TRBD1. CDR1 is GTSNPN, CDR2 SVGIG, per germline (reference sequence). This CDR3 is built from 13 residues. V was clipped by 2 bases and J by 11 bases; unmatched bases: 8.

This clone showed up just a few times. This chain joins TRBV2 and TRBJ2-1; 8 nucleotides match TRBD2. Germline CDR1 and CDR2: SNHLY and FYNNEI. The CDR3 is 16 amino acids. The V and J ends lost 6 bases and 0 bases, in that order; junction bases with no gene match: 7. In DNA, the CDR3 is TGTGCCAGCAGCCGACGTAGCGGGAACTCCTACAATGAGCAGTTCTTC. Translating gives CASSRRSGNSYNEQFF.

V gene TRBV9 combines with J gene TRBJ2-1; TRBD2 matches at 12 bases. V shed 0 bases and J 8 bases; nucleotides not matched to a gene: 9. Per germline, CDR1 SGDLS and CDR2 YYNGEE. CDR3 length equals 17 residues. The CDR3 sequence is CASSVGLSLAGGYEQFF. In DNA form, the CDR3 reads TGTGCCAGCAGCGTAGGGCTCTCACTAGCGGGAGGTTATGAGCAGTTCTTC.

This chain joins TRBV10-2 and TRBJ1-4; tentatively, D is TRBD1 (5 bases). With 9 bases removed from V and 7 bases from J, the gap between germline ends came to 15 bases. Germline CDR1 WSHSY, CDR2 SAAADI. The CDR3 contains 13 residues. The CDR3 region is CASAWGTGEKLFF. DNA of the CDR3: TGCGCCAGTGCCTGGGGCACGGGTGAAAAACTGTTTTTT.

J is TRBJ1-2 and V is TRBV5-6; TRBD1 agrees at 9 bases. Looked up from germline, CDR1 is SGHDT and CDR2 is YYEEEE. The CDR3 loop spans 12 amino acids. Germline trimming cut 5 bases from V and 6 bases from J; bases unmatched to any gene: 2. The CDR3 bases are TGTGCCAGCAGTCGGACAGGGGATGGCTACACCTTC. It yields the protein CASSRTGDGYTF. The full variable domain, in which reference TRBV5-6 and TRBJ1-2 provide the parts outside the CDR3, is DAGVTQSPTHLIKTRGQQVTLRCSPKSGHDTVSWYQQALGQGPQFIFQYYEEEERQRGNFPDRFSGHQFPNYSSELNVNALLLGDSALYLCASSRTGDGYTFGSGTRLTVV.

This clone was seen just once. The chain is built from TRBV12-3 or TRBV12-4 and TRBJ2-1; D unclear. This CDR3 has 12 residues. The V gene lost 3 bases and the J gene lost 12 bases, with 12 bases spanning the gap. The DNA for the CDR3 is TGTGCCAGCAGTTTCCTTCCTCTGTCGCAGTTCTTC. Translating it yields CASSFLPLSQFF.

The chain joins TRBV5-1 to TRBJ2-2; D possibly corresponds to TRBD2 (5 bases). Trimming took 4 bases from V and 4 from J, leaving 11 bases between them. The CDR3 has 14 residues. CDR1 SGHRS and CDR2 YFSETQ come from the germline V gene. The CDR3 spells CASSPIAGTGELFF. As DNA, the CDR3 is TGCGCCAGCAGCCCCATTGCGGGCACCGGGGAGCTGTTTTTT.

The chain is built from TRBV7-9 and TRBJ1-6; D remains unclear. Trimming stripped 4 bases from V and 10 bases from J, with 11 bases between. Germline V gives CDR1 SEHNR, CDR2 FQNEAQ (reference sequence). This CDR3 contains 13 residues. In nucleotides, the CDR3 is TGTGCCAGCAGCTCCCGGTGGGAGTCACCCCTCCACTTT. It translates to CASSSRWESPLHF.

This chain joins TRBV7-8 and TRBJ2-7; TRBD2 matches at 7 bases. The CDR3 is 14 amino acids. Germline V lookup: CDR1 SGHVS, CDR2 FQNEAQ. Losses at the gene ends were 4 bases for V and 6 bases for J; bases not matched to a gene: 9. CDR3 loop: CASSSPLGGSEQYF. As DNA, the CDR3 is TGTGCCAGCAGCTCCCCCTTGGGGGGGAGCGAGCAGTACTTC.

This clone was seen a few times. The V and J genes are TRBV25-1 and TRBJ1-6, with D possibly being TRBD1 (5 bases). The V and J ends lost 6 bases and 13 bases respectively, with 13 bases between them. This CDR3 contains 12 residues. Germline loops: CDR1 MGHDK, CDR2 SYGVNS. In DNA form, the CDR3 reads TGTGCCAGCAGCAACACAGGCGTCCCCCTCCACTTT. Translation gives CASSNTGVPLHF.

The V call is TRBV19, the J call TRBJ2-5; 7 positions match TRBD2. Trimming cost V 1 base and J 3 bases; bases outside gene matches: 8. The CDR3 totals 16 residues. The germline CDR1 and CDR2 sequences are LNHDA and SQIVND (reference sequence). This CDR3 is CASSIAVAGEEETQYF. The DNA for the CDR3 is TGTGCCAGTAGTATAGCCGTTGCGGGAGAGGAAGAGACCCAGTACTTC.

V and J are TRBV5-5 and TRBJ1-5; unclear D gene. CDR1 SGHKS and CDR2 YYEKEE come from the germline V gene (reference sequence). V shed 4 bases and J shed 0 bases, with 17 bases lying between them. The CDR3 totals 17 residues. CDR3 nucleotides: TGTGCCAGCAGCCTCAGCCCTCAGGCGTATAGCAATCAGCCCCAGCATTTT. Amino acid sequence: CASSLSPQAYSNQPQHF. The whole variable domain, remainder taken from reference TRBV5-5 and TRBJ1-5, is DAGVTQSPTHLIKTRGQQVTLRCSPISGHKSVSWYQQVLGQGPQFIFQYYEKEERGRGNFPDRFSARQFPNYSSELNVNALLLGDSALYLCASSLSPQAYSNQPQHFGDGTRLSIL.